The 23 T cell receptor beta chains listed next were all sequenced from one sample in a study of cytomegalovirus exposure and HLA in healthy donors. Use of 60 Vbeta and 13 Jbeta primers characterized the PCR. TCRdb's table, derived via immunoSEQ multiplex PCR, lists solely in-frame clones and lacks some. The sample carries around 120,000 clones, approximately 81% recorded once. The specimen was PBMCs. These receptors all come from a man aged 18 to 35 in good health and CMV-seronegative.

This chain connects TRBV7-8 to TRBJ1-3, with TRBD1 identical over 8 bases. The CDR3 is 15 residues long. The germline gives CDR1 SGHVS, CDR2 FQNEAQ. V was clipped by 5 bases and J by 4 bases; unmatched bases: 7. The DNA of the CDR3 is TGTGCCAGCAGCCAAACACGGACAGGGGGAAACACCATATATTTT. Amino acids: CASSQTRTGGNTIYF. Complete variable domain (other parts from reference TRBV7-8 and TRBJ1-3): GAGVSQSPRYKVAKRGQDVALRCDPISGHVSLFWYQQALGQGPEFLTYFQNEAQLDKSGLPSDRFFAERPEGSVSTLKIQRTQQEDSAVYLCASSQTRTGGNTIYFGEGSWLTVV.

The chain employs TRBV19 and TRBJ1-1; TRBD1 matches at 9 bases. The CDR3 is made up of 13 amino acids. Per the germline V gene, CDR1 is LNHDA and CDR2 is SQIVND (reference sequence). The junction had 3 bases not matched to a gene; V was cut back by 5 bases and J by 5 bases. DNA of the CDR3: TGTGCCAGTAGTTACAGGGGGCCAACTGAAGCTTTCTTT. Translation gives CASSYRGPTEAFF.

V gene TRBV29-1 combines with J gene TRBJ1-1, with 7 bases matching TRBD1. Germline values: CDR1 SQVTM, CDR2 ANQGSEA. The CDR3 loop spans 14 amino acids. The V segment lost 7 bases and the J segment 0 bases; nucleotides outside the gene matches: 8. The CDR3 region is CSAPTGIVNTEAFF. The CDR3 DNA follows: TGCAGCGCTCCGACAGGGATAGTGAACACTGAAGCTTTCTTT. The whole variable domain, filled in from reference TRBV29-1 and TRBJ1-1, reads SAVISQKPSRDICQRGTSLTIQCQVDSQVTMMFWYRQQPGQSLTLIATANQGSEATYESGFVIDKFPISRPNLTFSTLTVSNMSPEDSSIYLCSAPTGIVNTEAFFGQGTRLTVV.

This clone was seen only once. This chain connects TRBV5-6 to TRBJ1-2; D uncertain. Germline CDR1 reads SGHDT; CDR2 reads YYEEEE. Trimming left V 4 bases short and J 2 bases short, with 6 bases between. The CDR3 runs to 12 residues. CDR3: CASSPLNYGYTF. CDR3 nucleotides: TGTGCCAGCAGCCCCTTAAACTATGGCTACACCTTC.

The V and J genes are TRBV19 and TRBJ1-2; the D is unclear. The CDR3 has 15 amino acids. V was trimmed by 0 bases and J by 2 bases, leaving 10 bases between them. Germline loops: CDR1 LNHDA, CDR2 SQIVND (reference sequence). The CDR3 here is CASSIDSSGNYGYTF. CDR3 DNA: TGTGCCAGTAGTATAGACAGCTCGGGGAACTATGGCTACACCTTC.

This chain connects TRBV10-3 to TRBJ1-4; D is undetermined. V was shortened by 0 bases and J by 8 bases, with 13 bases between the two germline ends. Germline V gene lookup returns CDR1 ENHRY and CDR2 SYGVKD. This CDR3 has 15 amino acids. The CDR3 bases are TGTGCCATCAGTGAGTCGTTGTTGAGGCCGGAAAAACTGTTTTTT. This gives the protein CAISESLLRPEKLFF.

V and J are TRBV4-3 and TRBJ1-6; 9 bases are shared with TRBD1. From germline, CDR1 is LGHNA and CDR2 YSLEER. The CDR3 consists of 15 residues. V lost 5 bases, J lost 7 bases, and 6 bases stayed unmatched. The CDR3 spells CASSTRDRENSPLHF. CDR3 coding DNA: TGCGCCAGCAGCACCCGGGACAGGGAGAATTCACCCCTCCACTTT.

CDR3 nucleotides: TGCGCCAGCAGCCTCCTCCGACTAGCGGGGGGGAGAGGCTATGCAGATACGCAGTATTTT. This encodes CASSLLRLAGGRGYADTQYF. The V and J genes are TRBV4-1 and TRBJ2-3, with 14 bases aligning to TRBD2. With 4 bases clipped from V and 4 bases from J, the junction kept 16 bases outside the gene matches. Germline values: CDR1 MGHRA, CDR2 YSYEKL. The CDR3 loop spans 20 amino acids.

The chain links TRBV6-6 to TRBJ1-5; D is unresolved. The V end was cut by 4 bases, the J end by 7 bases, with 11 bases between. The CDR3 runs 13 residues. CDR1 MNHNY and CDR2 SVGAGI come from the germline V gene (reference sequence). DNA of the CDR3: TGTGCCAGCAGTTTTTCTGGGAGGCAGCCCCAGCATTTT. This encodes CASSFSGRQPQHF.

This chain links TRBV30 with TRBJ1-1; no clear D gene. This CDR3 contains 11 residues. V lost 2 bases to trimming and J lost 7 bases, with 8 bases between them. Germline values: CDR1 GTSNPN, CDR2 SVGIG (reference sequence). CDR3 coding DNA: TGTGCCTGGAGTCTTCAGATTGAAGCTTTCTTT. Translated, it gives CAWSLQIEAFF.

The chain links TRBV9 to TRBJ1-2; D gene ambiguous. The ends were cut back, 0 bases at V and 3 bases at J, with 12 bases in the middle. The germline gives CDR1 SGDLS, CDR2 YYNGEE. This CDR3 spans 15 amino acids. The CDR3 spells CASSVESDSDYGYTF. For the CDR3, the DNA is TGTGCCAGCAGCGTAGAATCAGATTCCGACTATGGCTACACCTTC. Together with reference TRBV9 and TRBJ1-2, the CDR3 gives the full variable domain: DSGVTQTPKHLITATGQRVTLRCSPRSGDLSVYWYQQSLDQGLQFLIQYYNGEERAKGNILERFSAQQFPDLHSELNLSSLELGDSALYFCASSVESDSDYGYTFGSGTRLTVV.

The rearrangement links TRBV5-1 to TRBJ1-2, with 11 bases aligning to TRBD1. V was pared by 3 bases and J by 7 bases, with 5 bases of the junction left unmatched. The CDR3 spans 14 residues. The germline V gene encodes CDR1 SGHRS and CDR2 YFSETQ. The CDR3, as DNA: TGCGCCAGCAGCTGGACAGGGGGCTTTTCTGGCTACACCTTC. Its translation is CASSWTGGFSGYTF.

The chain carries TRBV4-1 and TRBJ2-7; TRBD1 might be the D (5 bases). Trimming pared 0 bases from V and 3 bases from J, leaving 21 bases between. Germline V gives CDR1 MGHRA, CDR2 YSYEKL. The CDR3 spans 18 residues. For the CDR3, the DNA is TGCGCCAGCAGCCAAGAGCCCGACACTCAGGGATCCGGCTACGAGCAGTACTTC. Residues: CASSQEPDTQGSGYEQYF.

This clone appeared a few times. CDR3: CASSEQTNYGYTF. The CDR3 coding sequence is TGTGCCAGCAGTGAACAGACTAACTATGGCTACACCTTC. This sequence joins TRBV6-1 and TRBJ1-2; D ambiguous. Trimming removed 2 bases from V and 0 bases from J, with 4 bases in between. The germline CDR1 and CDR2 sequences are MNHNS and SASEGT. The CDR3 contains 13 residues.

The chain employs TRBV9 and TRBJ2-7; 9 nucleotides agree with TRBD1. Germline lookup yields CDR1 SGDLS and CDR2 YYNGEE. V gave up 4 bases and J gave up 13 bases; unmatched junction bases: 9. The CDR3 has 12 residues. CDR3 nucleotides: TGTGCCAGCAGCCCCGGACAGGGGCGTGTATACTTC. It codes for CASSPGQGRVYF.

This chain joins TRBV6-5 and TRBJ1-4; D possibly corresponds to TRBD1 (6 bases). Germline CDR1 and CDR2: MNHEY and SVGAGI. V was clipped by 5 bases and J by 1 base, with 11 bases between them. CDR3 length: 15 amino acids. The CDR3 protein is CASSRFRGTNEKLFF. The CDR3, as DNA: TGTGCCAGCAGTCGTTTCAGGGGAACTAATGAAAAACTGTTTTTT.

This clone turned up a few times. The rearrangement joins TRBV4-1 to TRBJ2-6, with 15 bases aligning to TRBD2. Germline V gene lookup returns CDR1 MGHRA and CDR2 YSYEKL. J lost 1 base, V lost 4 bases, and 2 bases had no gene match. CDR3 length: 18 residues. CDR3: CASSPGLAGGSGANVLTF. The DNA for the CDR3 is TGCGCCAGCAGCCCGGGACTAGCGGGGGGTTCTGGGGCCAACGTCCTGACTTTC.

The V call is TRBV27, the J call TRBJ2-2; 8 positions agree with TRBD1. The CDR3 extends over 16 amino acids. V trimming: 0 bases; J trimming: 5 bases; junction bases outside the gene matches: 5. Germline V gene lookup returns CDR1 MNHEY and CDR2 SMNVEV (reference sequence). The CDR3 DNA reads TGTGCCAGCAGTTTATCGTGGACAGGGAGTACCGGGGAGCTGTTTTTT. Translating it yields CASSLSWTGSTGELFF.

V is TRBV6-5 and J is TRBJ2-5; the D gene is possibly TRBD2 (6 bases). Trimming cost V 8 bases and J 4 bases, with 8 bases left between them. The CDR3 consists of 11 residues. Germline V gene sequence: CDR1 MNHEY, CDR2 SVGAGI. The CDR3 here is CASWRGETQYF. The CDR3 DNA reads TGTGCCAGCTGGAGGGGAGAGACCCAGTACTTC.

The genes are TRBV7-7 and TRBJ2-3; 9 bases are shared with TRBD2. Germline assignment: CDR1 SSHAT and CDR2 FNYEAQ (reference sequence). V dropped 3 bases and J dropped 4; count of bases not matched to a gene: 5. The CDR3 spans 15 residues. The CDR3 nucleotides are TGTGCCAGCAGCTTGTTAGCGGGGGAACCAGATACGCAGTATTTT. Translation gives CASSLLAGEPDTQYF.

This chain links TRBV27 with TRBJ2-7; TRBD1 aligns across 7 bases. Germline CDR1 and CDR2: MNHEY and SMNVEV (reference sequence). V lost 5 bases and J lost 7; bases outside the gene matches: 8. This CDR3 has 13 amino acids. The CDR3: CASSPRGSGEQYF. CDR3 bases: TGTGCCAGCAGTCCCAGGGGGTCCGGGGAGCAGTACTTC.

This chain uses TRBV27 with TRBJ1-3; D remains unclear. V was pared by 5 bases and J by 1 base, with 12 bases between. Per germline, CDR1 MNHEY and CDR2 SMNVEV (reference sequence). The CDR3 has 15 residues. The CDR3 DNA reads as TGTGCCAGCAGTAGCAGCGCGATGTCTGGAAACACCATATATTTT. As protein: CASSSSAMSGNTIYF.

Points on this clone: Because the CDR3's place on the DNA is in doubt, the DNA is left out and the CDR3 is given as listed by TCRdb. The chain links TRBV7-2 to TRBJ1-1. Germline V gene data show CDR1 as SGHTA and CDR2 as FQGNSA. A total of 12 residues make up the CDR3, ends included. The CDR3 sequence: CASSFTWGPGNF.